This T cell receptor beta chain was sequenced during a study of T cell responses to AZD1222 COVID-19 vaccine. Measured with immunoSEQ multiplex PCR; TCRdb has only the in-frame clones, and not every one. The table includes 140,000 to 150,000 clones, around 94% detected once. The germline gives CDR1 MDHEN, CDR2 SYDVKM. The CDR3 has 15 residues. Trimming cost V 6 bases and J 0 bases; bases outside gene matches: 7. This sequence originates from an adult who had recovered from COVID-19. The chain links TRBV28 to TRBJ1-1; 7 bases match TRBD1. Sequenced here: peripheral blood, sampled after recovery from COVID-19. DNA of the CDR3: TGTGCCAGCAGCACAGGGGATTTTATGAACACTGAAGCTTTCTTT. Translation gives CASSTGDFMNTEAFF.